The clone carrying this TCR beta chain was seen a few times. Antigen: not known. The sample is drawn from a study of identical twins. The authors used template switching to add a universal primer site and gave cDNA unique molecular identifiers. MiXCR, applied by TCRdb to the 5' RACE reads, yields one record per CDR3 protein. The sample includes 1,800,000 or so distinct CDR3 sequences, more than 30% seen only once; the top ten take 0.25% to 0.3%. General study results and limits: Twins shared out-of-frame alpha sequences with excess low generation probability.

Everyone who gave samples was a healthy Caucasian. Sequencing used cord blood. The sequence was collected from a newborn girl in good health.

CDR3 in amino acids: CASREISYNEQFF. The CDR3 DNA follows: TGTGCCAGCAGGGAAATCTCCTACAATGAGCAGTTCTTC. The chain has TRBV28 and TRBJ2-1; the D is unclear. V lost 6 bases, J lost 0 bases, and 6 bases lay in between. Germline V gives CDR1 MDHEN, CDR2 SYDVKM. The CDR3 spans 13 residues.